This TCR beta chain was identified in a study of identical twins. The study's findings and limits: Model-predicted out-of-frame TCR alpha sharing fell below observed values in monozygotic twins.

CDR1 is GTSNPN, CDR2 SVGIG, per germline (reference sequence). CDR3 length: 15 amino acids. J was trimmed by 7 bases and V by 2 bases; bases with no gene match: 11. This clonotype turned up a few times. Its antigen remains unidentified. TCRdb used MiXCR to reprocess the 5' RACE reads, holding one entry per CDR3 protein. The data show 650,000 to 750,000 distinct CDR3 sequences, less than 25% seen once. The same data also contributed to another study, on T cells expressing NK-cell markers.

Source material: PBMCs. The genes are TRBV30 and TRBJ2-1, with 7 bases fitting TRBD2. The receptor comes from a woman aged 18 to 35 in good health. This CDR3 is CAWSSVGGPRNEQFF. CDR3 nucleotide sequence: TGTGCCTGGAGTTCGGTGGGAGGGCCGCGGAATGAGCAGTTCTTC.